The 8 T cell receptor beta chains reported below all come from one sample, sequenced in a study of blood T cell repertoires in COVID-19. Assay: immunoSEQ multiplex PCR; the TCRdb copy retains only in-frame clones and omits some. The table has 100,000 to 150,000 clones, 88% seen once. Sequencing input: peripheral blood. All receptors derive from a man aged 50-60 years with acute or convalescent COVID-19.

The chain recombines TRBV30 with TRBJ2-2; D is ambiguous. The germline V gene encodes CDR1 GTSNPN and CDR2 SVGIG (reference sequence). The CDR3 consists of 14 residues. Trimming took 0 bases from V and 5 from J, leaving 10 bases between them. CDR3 DNA: TGTGCCTGGAGTGTACAAAGATATACCGGGGAGCTGTTTTTT. It yields the protein CAWSVQRYTGELFF. The variable domain in full, with the rest retrieved from reference TRBV30 and TRBJ2-2, is SQTIHQWPATLVQPVGSPLSLECTVEGTSNPNLYWYRQAAGRGLQLLFYSVGIGQISSEVPQNLSASRPQDRQFILSSKKLLLSDSGFYLCAWSVQRYTGELFFGEGSRLTVL.

The J gene is TRBJ2-7, the V gene TRBV7-2; 10 bases fit TRBD2. Losses at the gene ends were 2 bases for V and 2 bases for J; bases not matched to a gene: 3. The CDR3 sequence is 15 residues long. Germline loops: CDR1 SGHTA, CDR2 FQGNSA. The CDR3 loop reads CASSLRLAGAYEQYF. The DNA of the CDR3 is TGTGCCAGCAGCTTAAGACTAGCGGGTGCCTACGAGCAGTACTTC.

CDR3 nucleotide sequence: TGTGCCAGCTCACAAGGGACAGGGTCGAGTGGCTACACCTTC. The encoded protein is CASSQGTGSSGYTF. The rearrangement joins TRBV18 to TRBJ1-2, with 9 bases lining up with TRBD1. V lost 4 bases to trimming and J lost 7 bases; unmatched junction nucleotides: 7. This CDR3 region has 14 residues. Germline CDR1 reads KGHSH; CDR2 reads LQKENI.

This chain connects TRBV5-1 to TRBJ2-5; 7 positions match TRBD2. Germline trimming cut 2 bases from V and 5 bases from J; bases unmatched to any gene: 9. Germline V gives CDR1 SGHRS, CDR2 YFSETQ. This CDR3 region has 15 residues. Here the CDR3 reads CASSFNTGGVETQYF. The CDR3 nucleotides are TGCGCCAGCAGCTTCAACACGGGAGGCGTCGAGACCCAGTACTTC.

The chain employs TRBV11-2 and TRBJ1-2, with a weak D call TRBD1 (5 bases). This CDR3 has 16 amino acids. Trimming took off 4 bases at V and 6 bases at J, with 21 bases between the two ends. CDR1 and CDR2 (germline): SGHAT, FQNNGV. The CDR3 DNA follows: TGTGCCAGCAGCTCCTCAAGACATCTCCGGGGGGATGGCTACACCTTC. It specifies CASSSSRHLRGDGYTF.

J is TRBJ2-5 and V is TRBV5-1; D is possibly TRBD1 (5 bases). Germline V lookup: CDR1 SGHRS, CDR2 YFSETQ. With 3 bases removed from V and 5 bases from J, the gap between germline ends came to 20 bases. This CDR3 is 16 amino acids long. CDR3 nucleotides: TGCGCCAGCAGCTCGGCGACAGTACCCCCTGGGGAGACCCAGTACTTC. This codes for CASSSATVPPGETQYF.

The V and J genes are TRBV2 and TRBJ2-7; D is perhaps TRBD2 (7 bases). CDR1 and CDR2 (germline): SNHLY, FYNNEI. This CDR3 has 16 residues. Between the trimmed V and J ends, which lost 0 bases and 1 base, there was a span of 13 bases. DNA for the CDR3: TGTGCCAGCAGTGAAGCGCGGCGGGGGCAATCCTACGAGCAGTACTTC. Amino acids: CASSEARRGQSYEQYF.

The CDR3 reads CASRPGLAGFASYEQYF. The CDR3 DNA is TGTGCCAGCAGACCAGGACTAGCGGGTTTCGCCTCCTACGAGCAGTACTTC. The chain has TRBV5-7 and TRBJ2-7; 11 bases are shared with TRBD2. TRBV5-7 is known as an ORF, though its function is uncertain. The CDR3 length is 17 residues. J was trimmed by 0 bases and V by 5 bases; bases with no gene match: 10.